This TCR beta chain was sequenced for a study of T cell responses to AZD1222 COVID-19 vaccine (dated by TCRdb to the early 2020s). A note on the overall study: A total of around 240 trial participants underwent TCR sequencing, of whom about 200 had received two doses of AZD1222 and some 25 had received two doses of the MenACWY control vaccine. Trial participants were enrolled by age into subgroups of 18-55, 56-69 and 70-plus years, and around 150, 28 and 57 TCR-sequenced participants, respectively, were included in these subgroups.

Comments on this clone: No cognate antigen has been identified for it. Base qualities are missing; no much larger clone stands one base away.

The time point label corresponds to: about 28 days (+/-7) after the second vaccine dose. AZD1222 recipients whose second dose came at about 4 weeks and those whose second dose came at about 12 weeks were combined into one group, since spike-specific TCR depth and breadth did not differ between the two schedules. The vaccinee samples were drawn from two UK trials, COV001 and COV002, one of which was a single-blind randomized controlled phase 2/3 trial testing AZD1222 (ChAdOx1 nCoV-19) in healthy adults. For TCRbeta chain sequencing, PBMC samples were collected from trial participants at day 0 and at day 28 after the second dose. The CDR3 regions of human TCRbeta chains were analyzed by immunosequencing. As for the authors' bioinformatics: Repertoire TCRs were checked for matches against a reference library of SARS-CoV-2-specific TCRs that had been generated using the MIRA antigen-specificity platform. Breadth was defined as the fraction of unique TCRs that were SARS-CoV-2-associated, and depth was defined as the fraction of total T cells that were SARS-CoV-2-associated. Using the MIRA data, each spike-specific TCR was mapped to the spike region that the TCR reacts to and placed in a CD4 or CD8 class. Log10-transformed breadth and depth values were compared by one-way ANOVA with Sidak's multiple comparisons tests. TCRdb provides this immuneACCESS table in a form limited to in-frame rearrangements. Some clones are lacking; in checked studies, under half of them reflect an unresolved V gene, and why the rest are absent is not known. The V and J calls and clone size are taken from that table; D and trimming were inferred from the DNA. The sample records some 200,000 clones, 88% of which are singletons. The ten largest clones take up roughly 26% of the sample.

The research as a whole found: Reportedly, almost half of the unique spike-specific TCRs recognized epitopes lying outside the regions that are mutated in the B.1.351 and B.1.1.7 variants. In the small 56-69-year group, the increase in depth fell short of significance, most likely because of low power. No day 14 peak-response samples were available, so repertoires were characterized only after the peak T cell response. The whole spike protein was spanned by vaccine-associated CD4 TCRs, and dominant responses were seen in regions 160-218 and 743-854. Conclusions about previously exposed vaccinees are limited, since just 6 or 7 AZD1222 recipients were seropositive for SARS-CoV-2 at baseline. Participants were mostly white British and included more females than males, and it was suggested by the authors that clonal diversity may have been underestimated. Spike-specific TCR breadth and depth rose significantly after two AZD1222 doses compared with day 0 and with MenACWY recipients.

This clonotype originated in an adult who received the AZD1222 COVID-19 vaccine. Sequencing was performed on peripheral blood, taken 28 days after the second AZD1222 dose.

Read as DNA, the sequence is TGTGCCAGCAGTGCCACTCGACAGCCGAACACTGAAGCTTTCTTT. This encodes CASSATRQPNTEAFF. Recombination joined TRBV2 with TRBJ1-1; TRBD1 is possibly the D segment (5 matching bases). V is cut by 4 bases and J by 1 base, and the space between the germline ends is 13 bases. CDR1 and CDR2 (SNHLY, FYNNEI) derive from the germline V gene. The CDR3 contains 15 residues, cysteine and phenylalanine counted. Solely the CDR3 DNA is kept, with 45 bases framed from the first base.